The 9 T cell receptor beta chains in this list originate from one sample, sequenced in a study of blood T cell repertoires in COVID-19. This table comes from immunoSEQ multiplex PCR, and its TCRdb copy is limited to in-frame clones, with some not included. The data hold roughly 110,000 clones, with roughly 84% observed a single time. Sequences were obtained from peripheral blood. The receptors come from a human donor in a cohort sampled during active COVID-19.

This chain uses TRBV18 with TRBJ1-2, with 7 bases fitting TRBD1. Trimming took 6 bases from V and 0 from J; bases not matched to a gene: 7. Germline CDR1 is KGHSH and CDR2 is LQKENI. The CDR3 loop spans 15 amino acids. The CDR3 DNA reads as TGTGCCAGCTCTCCTGGGACAGCAGCTAACTATGGCTACACCTTC. Encoded protein: CASSPGTAANYGYTF.

This clone has more than one count but fewer than ten. CDR3 amino acids: CASSVQDGTGSEKLFF. As DNA, the CDR3 is TGTGCCAGCAGCGTACAAGACGGGACAGGGTCTGAAAAACTGTTTTTT. The genes are TRBV9 and TRBJ1-4; 9 bases agree with TRBD1. With V trimmed by 1 base and J by 7 bases, 8 bases remained unmatched. CDR1 SGDLS and CDR2 YYNGEE come from the germline V gene. This CDR3 comprises 16 residues.

V gene TRBV27 combines with J gene TRBJ1-5; D is possibly TRBD1 (5 bases). The CDR3 runs 16 residues. CDR1 and CDR2 from the germline V gene are MNHEY and SMNVEV (reference sequence). With 6 bases removed from V and 0 bases from J, the gap between germline ends came to 15 bases. DNA for the CDR3: TGTGCCAGCAGGGACACCTTCGGACATAGCAATCAGCCCCAGCATTTT. Amino acids: CASRDTFGHSNQPQHF.

The chain carries TRBV5-1 and TRBJ1-1, with 7 nucleotides matching TRBD1. This CDR3 has 15 amino acids. Germline assignment: CDR1 SGHRS and CDR2 YFSETQ. The V segment lost 0 bases and the J segment 4 bases; nucleotides outside the gene matches: 6. The CDR3 nucleotides read TGCGCCAGCAGCTTGGGACAGGGTGGAAGCACTGAAGCTTTCTTT. This codes for CASSLGQGGSTEAFF.

This chain joins TRBV7-9 and TRBJ2-1; 8 nucleotides line up with TRBD1. The CDR3 runs 17 residues. CDR1 and CDR2 (germline): SEHNR, FQNEAQ (reference sequence). The V and J ends lost 5 bases and 10 bases, in that order; junction bases with no gene match: 19. CDR3 in amino acids: CASSRTPGQEFIREQFF. The CDR3 nucleotides read TGTGCCAGCAGCAGAACCCCGGGACAGGAGTTTATTAGAGAGCAGTTCTTC.

The gene calls are TRBV9 and TRBJ2-3; D perhaps matches TRBD2 (6 bases). From germline, CDR1 is SGDLS and CDR2 YYNGEE. The V gene lost 0 bases and the J gene lost 3 bases, with 11 bases spanning the gap. The CDR3 has 15 residues. The chain's CDR3 is CASSVGLELTDTQYF. CDR3 DNA: TGTGCCAGCAGCGTAGGACTAGAGCTTACAGATACGCAGTATTTT.

The chain links TRBV30 to TRBJ2-7; 11 bases fit TRBD2. The CDR3 spans 14 residues. Germline lookup yields CDR1 GTSNPN and CDR2 SVGIG (reference sequence). The J segment lost 5 bases and the V segment lost 0 bases, leaving 3 bases of the junction unmatched. In DNA, the CDR3 is TGTGCCTGGAGTGTTGGACTAGCGGGCCACGAGCAGTACTTC. Its protein product is CAWSVGLAGHEQYF.

The chain couples TRBV28 to TRBJ2-3; D is possibly TRBD1 (6 bases). Looked up from germline, CDR1 is MDHEN and CDR2 is SYDVKM. This CDR3 comprises 16 residues. V was trimmed by 8 bases and J by 4 bases, leaving 22 bases between them. CDR3 sequence: CASALGASDTPDTQYF. The CDR3 DNA reads as TGTGCCAGCGCCTTGGGGGCCAGCGACACACCAGATACGCAGTATTTT.

The chain recombines TRBV4-2 with TRBJ1-2, with D perhaps matching TRBD1 (6 bases). The CDR3 runs to 16 residues. Trimming removed 6 bases at V and 2 bases at J, with 19 bases between. Germline CDR1 and CDR2: LGHNA and YNFKEQ. CDR3 DNA sequence: TGTGCCAGCAGTAATTATTGGGACAAACGGAACTATGGCTACACCTTC. Amino acids: CASSNYWDKRNYGYTF.